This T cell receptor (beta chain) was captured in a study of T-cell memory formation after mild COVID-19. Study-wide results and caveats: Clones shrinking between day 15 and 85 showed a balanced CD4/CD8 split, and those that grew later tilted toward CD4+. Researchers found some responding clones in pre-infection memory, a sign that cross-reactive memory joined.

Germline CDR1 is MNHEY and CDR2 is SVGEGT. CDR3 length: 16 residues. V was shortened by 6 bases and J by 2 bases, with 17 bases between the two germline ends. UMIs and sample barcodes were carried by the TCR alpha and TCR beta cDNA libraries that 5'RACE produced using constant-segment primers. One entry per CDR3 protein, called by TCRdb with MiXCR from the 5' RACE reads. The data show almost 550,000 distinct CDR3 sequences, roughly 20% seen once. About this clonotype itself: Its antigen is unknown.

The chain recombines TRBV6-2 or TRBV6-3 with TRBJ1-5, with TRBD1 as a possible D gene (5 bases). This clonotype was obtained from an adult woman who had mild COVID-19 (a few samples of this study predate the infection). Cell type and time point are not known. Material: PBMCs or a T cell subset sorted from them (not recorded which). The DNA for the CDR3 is TGTGCCAGCAGAGACGACAGCCTAGTTGGCAATCAGCCCCAGCATTTT. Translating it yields CASRDDSLVGNQPQHF.